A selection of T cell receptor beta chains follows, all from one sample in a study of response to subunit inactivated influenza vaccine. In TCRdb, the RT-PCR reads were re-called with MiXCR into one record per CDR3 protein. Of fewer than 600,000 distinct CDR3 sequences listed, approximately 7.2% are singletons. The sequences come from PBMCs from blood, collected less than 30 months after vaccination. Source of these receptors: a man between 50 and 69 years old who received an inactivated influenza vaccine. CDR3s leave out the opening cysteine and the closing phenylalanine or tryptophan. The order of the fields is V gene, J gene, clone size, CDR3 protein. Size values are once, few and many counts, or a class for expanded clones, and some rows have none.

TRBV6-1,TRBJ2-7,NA,ASSEHGRYEQY
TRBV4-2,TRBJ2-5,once,ASSQAGTAQETQY
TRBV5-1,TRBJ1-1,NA,ASRPDGINTEAF
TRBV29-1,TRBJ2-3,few,SVDLGPKGNGADTQY
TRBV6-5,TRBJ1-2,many,ASSYLKTREIEGYT
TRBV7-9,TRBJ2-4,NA,ASSPHRGAKNIQY
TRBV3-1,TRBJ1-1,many,ASGRGDTEAF
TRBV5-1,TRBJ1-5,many,ASSLDGGFGQPQH
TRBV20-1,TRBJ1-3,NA,SASEPGTSGNTIY
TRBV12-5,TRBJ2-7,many,ASGLVRDQDRNRLCHYEQY
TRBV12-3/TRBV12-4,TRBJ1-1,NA,ASEPGQWNTEAF
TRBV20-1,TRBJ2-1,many,SAPGLRGNEQF
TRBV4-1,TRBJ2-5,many,ASSQVGGEETQY
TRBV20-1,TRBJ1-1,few,SASTGPVGTEAF
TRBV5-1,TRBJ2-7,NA,ASSVGGSPYEQY
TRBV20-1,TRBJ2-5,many,SAEQVGLPQETQY
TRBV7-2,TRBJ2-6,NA,ASFKQGASGANVLT
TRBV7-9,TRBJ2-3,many,ASRPTTVRTDTQY
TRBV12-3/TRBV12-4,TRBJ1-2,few,ASRPLDRTVGGYT
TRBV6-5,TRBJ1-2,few,ASSYSAVGGYT
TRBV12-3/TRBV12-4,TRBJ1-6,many,ASSFGLSYNSPLH
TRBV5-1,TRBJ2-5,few,ASSLAPGLAEETQY
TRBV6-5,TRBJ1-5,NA,ASSYDRASGQPQH
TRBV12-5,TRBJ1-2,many,ASGLVAYNYGYT
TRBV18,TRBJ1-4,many,ASGRGSNEKLF
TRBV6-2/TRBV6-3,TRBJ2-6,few,ASSLYSPSSGANVLT
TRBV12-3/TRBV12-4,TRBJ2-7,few,ASSLGQGDHEQY
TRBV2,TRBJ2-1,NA,ASRLAGVYEQF
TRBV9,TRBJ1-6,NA,ASSVDVGLYSPLH
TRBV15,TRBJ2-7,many,ATSPGQVWEQY
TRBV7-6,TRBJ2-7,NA,ASSAYGGGVEQY
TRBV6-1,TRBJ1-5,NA,ASSELQGSRNQPQH
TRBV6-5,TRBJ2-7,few,ASSTPGDEQY
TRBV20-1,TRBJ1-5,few,SAKDRVGNQPQH
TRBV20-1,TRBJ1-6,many,SGRQSTDNSPLH
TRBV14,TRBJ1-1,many,ASSQAGLGTEAF
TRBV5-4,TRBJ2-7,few,ASSWTGGDYEQY
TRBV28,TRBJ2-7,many,ASSATLGINPGQGIYEQY
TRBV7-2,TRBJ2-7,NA,ASSLVFGGEGYEQY
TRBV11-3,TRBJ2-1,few,ASSLSGQGYNEQF
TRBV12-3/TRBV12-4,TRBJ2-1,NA,AGRSEVFEQF
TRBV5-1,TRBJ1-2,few,ASSTEGFNYGYT
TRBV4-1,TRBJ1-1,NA,ASSQIGGDTEAF
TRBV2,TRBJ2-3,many,ASSEATDTQY
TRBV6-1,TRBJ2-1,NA,ASSPDRDSPYNEQF